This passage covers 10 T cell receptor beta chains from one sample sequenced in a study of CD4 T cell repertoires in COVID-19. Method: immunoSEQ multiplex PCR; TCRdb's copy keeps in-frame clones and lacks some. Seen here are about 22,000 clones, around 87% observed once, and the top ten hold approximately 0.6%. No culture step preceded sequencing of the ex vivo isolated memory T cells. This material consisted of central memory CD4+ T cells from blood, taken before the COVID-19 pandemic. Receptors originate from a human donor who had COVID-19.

Written as DNA, the CDR3 is TGTGCCAGCTCACCCGCAGGGTCGTTAGTCTACGAGCAGTACTTC. It yields the protein CASSPAGSLVYEQYF. The rearrangement uses TRBV18 and TRBJ2-7; the D gene is possibly TRBD1 (5 bases). This CDR3 is 15 amino acids long. In germline, CDR1 is KGHSH, CDR2 LQKENI. The germline V and J ends were trimmed by 3 bases and 3 bases, with 15 bases remaining between them.

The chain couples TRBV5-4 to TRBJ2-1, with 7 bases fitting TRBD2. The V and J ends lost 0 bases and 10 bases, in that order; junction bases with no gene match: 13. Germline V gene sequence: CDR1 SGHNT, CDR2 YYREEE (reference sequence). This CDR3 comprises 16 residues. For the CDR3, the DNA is TGTGCCAGCAGCTTGGAGGCTACTAGCGTAAGGGTCGAGCAGTTCTTC. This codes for CASSLEATSVRVEQFF.

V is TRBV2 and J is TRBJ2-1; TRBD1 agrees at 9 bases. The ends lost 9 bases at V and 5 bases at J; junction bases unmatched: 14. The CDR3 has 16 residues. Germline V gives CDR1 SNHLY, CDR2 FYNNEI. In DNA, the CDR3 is TGTGCCAGTGGATTACTAGACAGGGGGTCTGACAATGAGCAGTTCTTC. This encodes CASGLLDRGSDNEQFF.

CDR3 coding DNA: TGTGCCGCGGGGAAGACGGCGAACATGAACACTGAAGCTTTCTTT. Translated, it gives CAAGKTANMNTEAFF. The chain carries TRBV6-5 and TRBJ1-1, with D unresolved. Germline values: CDR1 MNHEY, CDR2 SVGAGI. V lost 11 bases and J lost 0, with 19 bases in between. CDR3 length: 15 residues.

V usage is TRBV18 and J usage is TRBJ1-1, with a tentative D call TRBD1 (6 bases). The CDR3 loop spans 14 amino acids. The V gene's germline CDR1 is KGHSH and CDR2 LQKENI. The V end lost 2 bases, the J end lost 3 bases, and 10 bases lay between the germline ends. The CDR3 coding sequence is TGTGCCAGCTCACCAGGGGGGGCGCACACTGAAGCTTTCTTT. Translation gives CASSPGGAHTEAFF.

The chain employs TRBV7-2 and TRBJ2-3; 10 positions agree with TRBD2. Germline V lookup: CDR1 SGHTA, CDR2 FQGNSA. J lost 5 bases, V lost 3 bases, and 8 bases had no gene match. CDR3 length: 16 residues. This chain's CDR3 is CASSLKSGGAGDTQYF. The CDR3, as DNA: TGTGCCAGCAGCTTGAAAAGCGGGGGGGCAGGAGATACGCAGTATTTT.

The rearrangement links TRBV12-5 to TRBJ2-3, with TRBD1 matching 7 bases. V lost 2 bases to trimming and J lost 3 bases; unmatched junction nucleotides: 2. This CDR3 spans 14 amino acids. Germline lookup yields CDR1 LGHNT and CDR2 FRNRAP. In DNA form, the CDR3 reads TGTGCTAGTGGTTTGACAGGGGAAACAGATACGCAGTATTTT. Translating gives CASGLTGETDTQYF. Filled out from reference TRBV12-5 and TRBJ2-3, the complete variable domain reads DARVTQTPRHKVTEMGQEVTMRCQPILGHNTVFWYRQTMMQGLELLAYFRNRAPLDDSGMPKDRFSAEMPDATLATLKIQPSEPRDSAVYFCASGLTGETDTQYFGPGTRLTVL.

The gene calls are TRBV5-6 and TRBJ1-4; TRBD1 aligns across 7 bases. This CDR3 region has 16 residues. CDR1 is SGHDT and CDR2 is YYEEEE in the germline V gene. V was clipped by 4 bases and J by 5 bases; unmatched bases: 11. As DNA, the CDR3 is TGTGCCAGCAGCCCTCAGCCAGGGGGGCAAAATGAAAAACTGTTTTTT. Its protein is CASSPQPGGQNEKLFF.

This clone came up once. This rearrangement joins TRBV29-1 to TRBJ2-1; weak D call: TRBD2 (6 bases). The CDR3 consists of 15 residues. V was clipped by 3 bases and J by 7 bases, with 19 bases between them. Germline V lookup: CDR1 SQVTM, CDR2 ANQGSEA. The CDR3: CSVELVFGGGNEQFF. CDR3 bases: TGCAGCGTTGAGTTGGTGTTCGGTGGAGGGAATGAGCAGTTCTTC.

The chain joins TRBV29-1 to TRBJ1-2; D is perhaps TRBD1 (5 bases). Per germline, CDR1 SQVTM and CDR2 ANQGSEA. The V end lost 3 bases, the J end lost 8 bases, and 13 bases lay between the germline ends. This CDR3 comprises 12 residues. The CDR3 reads CSVDPGWGGYTF. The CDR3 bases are TGCAGCGTTGACCCTGGATGGGGCGGCTACACCTTC. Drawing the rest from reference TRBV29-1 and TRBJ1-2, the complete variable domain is SAVISQKPSRDICQRGTSLTIQCQVDSQVTMMFWYRQQPGQSLTLIATANQGSEATYESGFVIDKFPISRPNLTFSTLTVSNMSPEDSSIYLCSVDPGWGGYTFGSGTRLTVV.